This passage covers 7 T cell receptor beta chains from one sample sequenced in a study of blood T cell repertoires in COVID-19. The assay was immunoSEQ multiplex PCR, and TCRdb's table has in-frame clones only and misses some. The sample has approximately 190,000 clones; 65% to 90% are singletons. Sequenced: peripheral blood. All receptors come from a man at least 80 years old with acute or convalescent COVID-19.

The gene calls are TRBV12-5 and TRBJ2-2; 7 nucleotides line up with TRBD2. The CDR3 runs 20 residues. CDR1 LGHNT and CDR2 FRNRAP come from the germline V gene. V was clipped by 0 bases and J by 7 bases; unmatched bases: 20. CDR3 loop: CASGLVRPGLSGMGVGELFF. CDR3 nucleotides: TGTGCTAGTGGTTTGGTACGACCTGGACTAAGCGGGATGGGAGTCGGGGAGCTGTTTTTT.

This chain joins TRBV19 and TRBJ2-2; 11 bases agree with TRBD2. Looked up from germline, CDR1 is LNHDA and CDR2 is SQIVND (reference sequence). After removal of 5 bases from V and 9 bases from J, the junction contained 11 bases not matched to a gene. This CDR3 is built from 16 residues. CDR3 sequence (DNA): TGTGCCAGTAGTTCCGGGGCTAGCGGGAGGAATAGGGAGCTGTTTTTT. Encoded protein: CASSSGASGRNRELFF.

V gene TRBV19 combines with J gene TRBJ2-1; TRBD2 agrees at 11 bases. V gave up 8 bases and J gave up 1 base; unmatched junction bases: 1. This CDR3 is built from 14 residues. Per germline, CDR1 LNHDA and CDR2 SQIVND (reference sequence). DNA for the CDR3: TGTGCCAGTGGGACTAGCGGTTCCTACAATGAGCAGTTCTTC. Translating it yields CASGTSGSYNEQFF.

The chain combines TRBV18 with TRBJ1-4, with 8 bases lining up with TRBD1. CDR3 size: 15 residues. From germline, CDR1 is KGHSH and CDR2 LQKENI. Germline trimming cut 6 bases from V and 3 bases from J; bases unmatched to any gene: 6. CDR3 nucleotide sequence: TGTGCCAGCTCCCGGACAGGGCTTGCTAATGAAAAACTGTTTTTT. Translation: CASSRTGLANEKLFF.

J is TRBJ1-6 and V is TRBV5-6; TRBD1 matches at 7 bases. Germline V gene sequence: CDR1 SGHDT, CDR2 YYEEEE. V shed 1 base, J shed 6 bases, and the junction held 7 bases outside the gene matches. The CDR3 is made up of 16 amino acids. The CDR3 sequence is CASSLSRDRVNSPLHF. The CDR3 DNA reads as TGTGCCAGCAGCTTGAGCCGGGACAGAGTTAATTCACCCCTCCACTTT.

The genes are TRBV19 and TRBJ1-1, with D possibly TRBD1 on 6 matching bases. The germline V and J ends were trimmed by 4 bases and 6 bases, with 15 bases remaining between them. The CDR3 runs to 14 residues. Per the germline V gene, CDR1 is LNHDA and CDR2 is SQIVND (reference sequence). The CDR3 here is CASSRTGSKPEAFF. DNA of the CDR3: TGTGCCAGTAGTAGAACAGGGAGCAAGCCTGAAGCTTTCTTT. The variable domain in full, with the rest retrieved from reference TRBV19 and TRBJ1-1, is DGGITQSPKYLFRKEGQNVTLSCEQNLNHDAMYWYRQDPGQGLRLIYYSQIVNDFQKGDIAEGYSVSREKKESFPLTVTSAQKNPTAFYLCASSRTGSKPEAFFGQGTRLTVV.

The chain recombines TRBV7-3 with TRBJ2-2, with 10 bases aligning to TRBD1. Germline trimming cut 5 bases from V and 7 bases from J; bases unmatched to any gene: 10. Germline lookup yields CDR1 SGHTA and CDR2 FQGTGA. The CDR3 loop spans 16 amino acids. CDR3 coding DNA: TGTGCCAGCAGCCCGCGTAATGACAGGGGGCACGGGGAGCTGTTTTTT. This gives the protein CASSPRNDRGHGELFF.